This record concerns one T cell receptor beta chain sequence. In the original processing: The assay estimated nucleated cells by amplifying reference gene primers. Sequenced by immunoSEQ multiplex PCR; TCRdb stores in-frame clones only, minus some. That table gives V, J and clone size, and the DNA gave D and trimming. The sample lists a few hundred thousand clones, approximately 89% occurring once. The trim removed 4 bases at V and 7 bases at J, leaving 6 bases unmatched. This CDR3 spans 15 amino acids. Germline CDR1 reads KGHSH; CDR2 reads LQKENI. These data belong to a study of blood T cell repertoires in COVID-19. Background on the study: COVID-19 samples from acute and convalescent phases originated in the United States, Italy and Spain. Sources were T cells, B-cell-depleted T cells, or PBMCs; the material itself was cDNA or gDNA.

Sequencing was carried out using peripheral blood. The chain links TRBV18 to TRBJ2-1; 11 bases match TRBD2. The sequence was collected from a woman aged 40-49 years who had recovered from COVID-19. CDR3 in amino acids: CASSQLAGEVNEQFF. The DNA for the CDR3 is TGTGCCAGCTCACAACTAGCGGGAGAGGTAAATGAGCAGTTCTTC.